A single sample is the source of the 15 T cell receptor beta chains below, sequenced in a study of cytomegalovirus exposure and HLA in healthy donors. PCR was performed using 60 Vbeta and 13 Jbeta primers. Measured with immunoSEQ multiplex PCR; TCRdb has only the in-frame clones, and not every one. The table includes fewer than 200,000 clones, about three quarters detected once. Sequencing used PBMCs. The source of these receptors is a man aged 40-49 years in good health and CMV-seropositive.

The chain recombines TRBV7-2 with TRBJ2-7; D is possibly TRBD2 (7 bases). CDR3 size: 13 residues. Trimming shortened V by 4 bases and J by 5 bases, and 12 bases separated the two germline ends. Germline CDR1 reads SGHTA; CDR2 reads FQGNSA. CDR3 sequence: CASSWRGGDEQYF. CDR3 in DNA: TGTGCCAGCAGCTGGCGCGGGGGCGACGAGCAGTACTTC.

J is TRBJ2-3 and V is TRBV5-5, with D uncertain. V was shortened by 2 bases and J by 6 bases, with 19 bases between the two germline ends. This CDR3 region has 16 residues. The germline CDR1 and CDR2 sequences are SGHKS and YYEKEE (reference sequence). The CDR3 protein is CASSFLSTIKRDTQYF. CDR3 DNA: TGTGCCAGCAGCTTTTTAAGTACTATCAAGAGGGATACGCAGTATTTT. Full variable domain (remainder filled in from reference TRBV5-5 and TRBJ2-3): DAGVTQSPTHLIKTRGQQVTLRCSPISGHKSVSWYQQVLGQGPQFIFQYYEKEERGRGNFPDRFSARQFPNYSSELNVNALLLGDSALYLCASSFLSTIKRDTQYFGPGTRLTVL.

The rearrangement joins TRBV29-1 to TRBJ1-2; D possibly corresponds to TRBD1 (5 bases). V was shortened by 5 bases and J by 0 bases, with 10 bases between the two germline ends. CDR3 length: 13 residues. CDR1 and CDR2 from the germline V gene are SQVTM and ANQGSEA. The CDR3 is CSVSDSPNYGYTF. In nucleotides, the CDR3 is TGCAGCGTTTCTGACAGCCCTAACTATGGCTACACCTTC.

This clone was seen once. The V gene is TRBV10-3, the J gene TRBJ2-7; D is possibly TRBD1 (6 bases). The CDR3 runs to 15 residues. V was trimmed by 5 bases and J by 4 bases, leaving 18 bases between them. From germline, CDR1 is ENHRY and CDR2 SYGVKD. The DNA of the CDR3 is TGTGCCATCAGTACCGGGACACAATCGGGGTACGAGCAGTACTTC. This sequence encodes CAISTGTQSGYEQYF.

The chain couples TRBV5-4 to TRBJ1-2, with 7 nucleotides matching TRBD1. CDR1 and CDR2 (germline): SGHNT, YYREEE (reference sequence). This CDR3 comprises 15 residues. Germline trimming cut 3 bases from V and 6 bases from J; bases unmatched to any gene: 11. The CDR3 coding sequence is TGTGCCAGCAGCTGGGACAGAAGTGGGGAAGATGGCTACACCTTC. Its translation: CASSWDRSGEDGYTF.

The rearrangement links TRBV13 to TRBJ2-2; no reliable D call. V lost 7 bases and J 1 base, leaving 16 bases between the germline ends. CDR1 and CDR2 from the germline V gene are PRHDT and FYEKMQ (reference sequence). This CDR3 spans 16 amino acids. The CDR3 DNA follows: TGTGCCAGCACCCGGTCCCGAGAGCTGAACACCGGGGAGCTGTTTTTT. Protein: CASTRSRELNTGELFF.

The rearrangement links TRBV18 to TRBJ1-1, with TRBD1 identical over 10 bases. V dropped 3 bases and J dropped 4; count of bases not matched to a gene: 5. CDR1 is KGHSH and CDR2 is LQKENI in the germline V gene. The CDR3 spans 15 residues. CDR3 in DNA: TGTGCCAGCTCACCGAGGGGACAGGGGATCACTGAAGCTTTCTTT. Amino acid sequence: CASSPRGQGITEAFF.

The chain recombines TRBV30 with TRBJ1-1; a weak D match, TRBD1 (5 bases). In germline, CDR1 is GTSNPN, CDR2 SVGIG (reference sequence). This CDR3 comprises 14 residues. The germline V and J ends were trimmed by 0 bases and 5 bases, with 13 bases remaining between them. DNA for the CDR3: TGTGCCTGGAGTGTAGAACAGGTGTGGACTGAAGCTTTCTTT. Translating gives CAWSVEQVWTEAFF. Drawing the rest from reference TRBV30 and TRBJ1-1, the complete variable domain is SQTIHQWPATLVQPVGSPLSLECTVEGTSNPNLYWYRQAAGRGLQLLFYSVGIGQISSEVPQNLSASRPQDRQFILSSKKLLLSDSGFYLCAWSVEQVWTEAFFGQGTRLTVV.

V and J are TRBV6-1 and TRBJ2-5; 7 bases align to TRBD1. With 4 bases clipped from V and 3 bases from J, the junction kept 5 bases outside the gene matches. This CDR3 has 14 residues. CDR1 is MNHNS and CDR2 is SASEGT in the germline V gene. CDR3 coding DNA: TGTGCCAGCAGTGCGACAGGGTGGAAAGAGACCCAGTACTTC. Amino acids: CASSATGWKETQYF.

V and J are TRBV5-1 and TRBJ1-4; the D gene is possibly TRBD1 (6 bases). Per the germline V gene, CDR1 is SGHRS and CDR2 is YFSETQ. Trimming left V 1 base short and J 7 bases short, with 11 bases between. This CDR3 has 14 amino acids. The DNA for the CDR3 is TGCGCCAGCAGCTTGAGGGGGGGAGGTGAAAAACTGTTTTTT. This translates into CASSLRGGGEKLFF.

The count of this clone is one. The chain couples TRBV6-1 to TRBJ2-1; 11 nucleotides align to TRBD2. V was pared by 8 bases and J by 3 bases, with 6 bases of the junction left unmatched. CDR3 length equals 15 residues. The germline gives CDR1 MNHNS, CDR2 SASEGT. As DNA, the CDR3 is TGTGCCAGCGGTAGCGGGGGGGGTTACTACAATGAGCAGTTCTTC. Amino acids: CASGSGGGYYNEQFF.

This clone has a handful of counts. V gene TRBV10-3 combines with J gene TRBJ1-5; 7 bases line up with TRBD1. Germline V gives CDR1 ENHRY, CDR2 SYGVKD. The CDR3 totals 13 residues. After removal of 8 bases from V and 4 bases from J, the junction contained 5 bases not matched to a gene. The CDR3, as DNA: TGTGCCATCCGGGACAGATGGAATCAGCCCCAGCATTTT. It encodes CAIRDRWNQPQHF.

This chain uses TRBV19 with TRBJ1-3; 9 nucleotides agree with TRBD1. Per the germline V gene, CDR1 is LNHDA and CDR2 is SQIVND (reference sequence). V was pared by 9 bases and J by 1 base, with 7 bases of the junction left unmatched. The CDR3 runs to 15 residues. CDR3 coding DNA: TGTGCCAGCAAACTACAGGGGGCTTCTGGAAACACCATATATTTT. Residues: CASKLQGASGNTIYF.

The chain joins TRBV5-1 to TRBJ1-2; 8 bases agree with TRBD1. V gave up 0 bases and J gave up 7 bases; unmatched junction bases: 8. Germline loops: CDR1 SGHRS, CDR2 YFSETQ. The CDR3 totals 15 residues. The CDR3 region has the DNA TGCGCCAGCAGCTTGGCAGGACAGGGATATGGTGGCTACACCTTC. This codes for CASSLAGQGYGGYTF.

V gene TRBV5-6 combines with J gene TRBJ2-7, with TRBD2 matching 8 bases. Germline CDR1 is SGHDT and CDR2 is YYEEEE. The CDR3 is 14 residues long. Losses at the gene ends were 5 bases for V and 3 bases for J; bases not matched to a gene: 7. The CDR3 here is CASRPGTRDYEQYF. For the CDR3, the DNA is TGTGCCAGCAGACCCGGGACTAGAGACTACGAGCAGTACTTC.